A single sample is the source of the 18 T cell receptor beta chains below, sequenced in a study of CD8 T cells in ankylosing spondylitis (dated 2017 in TCRdb). Their antigen targets remain unknown. Receptor amplification or capture employed 5' RACE. Sequencing instrument: Illumina HiSeq 2500. TCRdb trimmed public reads at Q25 via fastp, called clones via MiXCR and kept in-frame beta chains. CDR3 protein sequences are deduplicated, and each keeps its most common genes and DNA. This sample is represented by 450,000 or so distinct CDR3 sequences; roughly a quarter of them were singletons. Clones ranked in the top ten supply 0.89% of the sample. Here is what the overall study found, with its caveats: Blood from ankylosing spondylitis patients appeared to be characterized by a TCR beta motif composed of under 10 highly homologous amino acid variants.

The sample was blood, either unsorted or a sorted T cell fraction (not recorded which). These receptors came from a male donor with ankylosing spondylitis.

The rearrangement joins TRBV3-1 to TRBJ1-1, with D uncertain. The CDR3 runs to 14 residues. Between the trimmed V and J ends, which lost 6 bases and 4 bases, there was a span of 15 bases. In germline, CDR1 is LGHDT, CDR2 YNNKEL (reference sequence). The CDR3: CASRERAGSTEAFF. CDR3 nucleotides: TGTGCCAGCAGAGAACGGGCCGGGAGCACTGAAGCTTTCTTT.

The genes are TRBV29-1 and TRBJ2-3; 13 bases agree with TRBD2. The CDR3 length is 17 residues. V shed 1 base, J shed 1 base, and the junction held 5 bases outside the gene matches. Germline V gene data show CDR1 as SQVTM and CDR2 as ANQGSEA. The CDR3 loop is CSVEGTSGSRRTDTQYF. CDR3 bases: TGCAGCGTTGAAGGGACTAGCGGGAGTCGCCGCACAGATACGCAGTATTTT.

In this sample, this clonotype turned up a few times. This chain links TRBV12-3 or TRBV12-4 with TRBJ1-2, with TRBD1 identical over 9 bases. The junction had 6 bases not matched to a gene; V was cut back by 4 bases and J by 6 bases. The CDR3 is 14 residues long. Here the CDR3 reads CASSSSNRGHGYTF. The CDR3 nucleotides read TGTGCCAGCAGTTCCAGTAACAGGGGGCATGGCTACACCTTC.

For the CDR3, the DNA is TGTGCCAGCAGTTTAAACGGACTAGCAGATACGCAGTATTTT. It translates to CASSLNGLADTQYF. The rearrangement links TRBV12-3 or TRBV12-4 to TRBJ2-3; 7 positions agree with TRBD2. This CDR3 spans 14 amino acids. The V segment lost 2 bases and the J segment 4 bases; nucleotides outside the gene matches: 3.

The chain is built from TRBV6-1 and TRBJ2-1; perhaps D is TRBD1 or TRBD2 (5 bases each). Trimming pared 1 base from V and 8 bases from J, leaving 6 bases between. Germline assignment: CDR1 MNHNS and CDR2 SASEGT. This CDR3 is 12 amino acids long. The DNA of the CDR3 is TGTGCCAGCAGTGAAGTGGGGGATGAGCAGTTCTTC. Protein product: CASSEVGDEQFF.

The gene calls are TRBV20-1 and TRBJ2-1, with D perhaps TRBD2 (5 bases). CDR1 is DFQATT and CDR2 is SNEGSKA in the germline V gene (reference sequence). The CDR3 loop spans 12 amino acids. Trimming shortened V by 5 bases and J by 8 bases, and 13 bases separated the two germline ends. In nucleotides, the CDR3 is TGCAGTGCTCTACCCCTGGAGGATGAGCAGTTCTTC. This translates into CSALPLEDEQFF.

J is TRBJ1-1 and V is TRBV19, with a weak D call TRBD1 (5 bases). Germline CDR1 reads LNHDA; CDR2 reads SQIVND (reference sequence). The CDR3 is made up of 14 amino acids. The V gene lost 3 bases and the J gene lost 7 bases, with 15 bases spanning the gap. Written as DNA, the CDR3 is TGTGCCAGTAGTATGCAGGGTGGGGCGAGTGAAGCTTTCTTT. It codes for CASSMQGGASEAFF.

The chain combines TRBV7-9 with TRBJ1-1; D gene uncertain. Germline-derived CDR1 and CDR2 are SEHNR and FQNEAQ (reference sequence). V was shortened by 2 bases and J by 0 bases, with 10 bases between the two germline ends. This CDR3 has 15 residues. CDR3 residues: CASSLSPLMNTEAFF. The DNA for the CDR3 is TGTGCCAGCAGCTTATCCCCCCTTATGAACACTGAAGCTTTCTTT.

V usage is TRBV3-1 and J usage is TRBJ2-1; 9 bases line up with TRBD2. The CDR3 has 14 amino acids. Germline CDR1 is LGHDT and CDR2 is YNNKEL (reference sequence). V lost 2 bases and J lost 5; bases outside the gene matches: 1. This chain's CDR3 is CASSQTSGHNEQFF. CDR3 DNA: TGTGCCAGCAGCCAAACTAGCGGGCACAATGAGCAGTTCTTC.

The chain carries TRBV5-1 and TRBJ1-1; perhaps TRBD1 as D (5 bases). Looked up from germline, CDR1 is SGHRS and CDR2 is YFSETQ. CDR3 length: 16 amino acids. V shed 0 bases and J shed 1 base, with 13 bases lying between them. CDR3 bases: TGCGCCAGCAGCTTGGGTCGGACACCCCGGAACACTGAAGCTTTCTTT. Its translation: CASSLGRTPRNTEAFF.

This rearrangement joins TRBV20-1 to TRBJ2-5, with D unclear. The CDR3 consists of 15 residues. Germline V gene lookup returns CDR1 DFQATT and CDR2 SNEGSKA (reference sequence). The V and J ends lost 0 bases and 5 bases respectively, with 16 bases between them. This CDR3 is CSARDLVSSLETQYF. The DNA of the CDR3 is TGCAGTGCTAGAGATCTTGTCAGTTCCCTTGAGACCCAGTACTTC.

The chain has TRBV20-1 and TRBJ1-1; 7 nucleotides align to TRBD1. The CDR3 loop spans 15 amino acids. Germline V gives CDR1 DFQATT, CDR2 SNEGSKA (reference sequence). V was pared by 0 bases and J by 7 bases, with 11 bases of the junction left unmatched. CDR3: CSARDPQQAGGEAFF. CDR3 nucleotide sequence: TGCAGTGCTAGAGATCCTCAACAGGCAGGGGGTGAAGCTTTCTTT.

V gene TRBV6-5 combines with J gene TRBJ2-1; 8 positions agree with TRBD2. The ends lost 4 bases at V and 10 bases at J; junction bases unmatched: 6. The CDR3 is 13 residues long. Per germline, CDR1 MNHEY and CDR2 SVGAGI. CDR3 in amino acids: CASSSPGTREQFF. DNA for the CDR3: TGTGCCAGCAGTTCTCCTGGGACTAGGGAGCAGTTCTTC.

In its sample, this clonotype was seen many times. V usage is TRBV11-2 and J usage is TRBJ2-7; 15 nucleotides agree with TRBD2. With 6 bases clipped from V and 1 base from J, the junction kept 13 bases outside the gene matches. Germline CDR1 SGHAT, CDR2 FQNNGV. This CDR3 is 19 amino acids long. For the CDR3, the DNA is TGTGCCAGCAGGACCGAATTCGGACTAGCGGGAGGGAGATCCTACGAGCAGTACTTC. Its translation: CASRTEFGLAGGRSYEQYF.

This clonotype appeared a few times. This chain joins TRBV10-3 and TRBJ2-5, with 11 positions matching TRBD1. The germline CDR1 and CDR2 sequences are ENHRY and SYGVKD. This CDR3 contains 15 residues. The V gene end was trimmed by 5 bases and the J gene end by 1 base; junction bases not matched to a gene: 3. CDR3 sequence reads: CAISTGTGGQETQYF. The CDR3 DNA reads as TGTGCCATCAGTACCGGGACAGGGGGCCAAGAGACCCAGTACTTC.

The gene calls are TRBV20-1 and TRBJ2-3; D is perhaps TRBD1 or TRBD2 (5 bases each). Per germline, CDR1 DFQATT and CDR2 SNEGSKA (reference sequence). This CDR3 has 14 amino acids. The V gene lost 7 bases and the J gene lost 2 bases, with 16 bases spanning the gap. The CDR3 sequence is CSVWDLAFTDTQYF. The CDR3 DNA sequence: TGCAGTGTCTGGGACCTGGCCTTCACAGATACGCAGTATTTT.

The chain joins TRBV3-1 to TRBJ2-1; D might be TRBD1 (5 bases). The CDR3 loop spans 15 amino acids. Germline-derived CDR1 and CDR2 are LGHDT and YNNKEL (reference sequence). V was clipped by 4 bases and J by 1 base, with 11 bases between them. The CDR3 nucleotides read TGTGCCAGCAGCCCTCCCACAGGATCCTACAATGAGCAGTTCTTC. Encoded protein: CASSPPTGSYNEQFF.

Only a few counts were recorded for this clonotype. V gene TRBV2 combines with J gene TRBJ2-3; 9 bases align to TRBD2. Germline CDR1 and CDR2: SNHLY and FYNNEI. V was clipped by 5 bases and J by 2 bases; unmatched bases: 11. This CDR3 comprises 17 residues. The CDR3 region is CASSQDTGLAITDTQYF. CDR3 nucleotide sequence: TGTGCCAGCAGTCAAGATACGGGACTAGCTATCACAGATACGCAGTATTTT.